This TCR beta chain was captured by sequencing in a study of early T cells in non-severe SARS-CoV-2 infection. Whole-study results and caveats: Using VDJdb, the matching emphasized anti-spike CD8 responses while missing private and CD4 specificities.

The TCR library protocol was used to attach unique molecular identifiers. These identifiers were attached to individual cDNA molecules. TCRdb independently ran MiXCR on the 5' RACE reads; one entry per CDR3 protein. This sample has approximately 65,000 distinct CDR3 sequences; approximately 12% occur once, and the top ten carry 1.5% to 2%. For this clonotype: Its antigen is not identified.

The clonotype comes from an adult who was a healthcare worker with PCR-confirmed SARS-CoV-2 infection or an uninfected control (not recorded which). Input material: whole blood.

The CDR3 coding sequence is TGTGCGTGGGGAACTAGCACAGATACGCAGTATTTT. Its protein is CAWGTSTDTQYF. This chain links TRBV30 with TRBJ2-3, with no clear D. Germline V gene data show CDR1 as GTSNPN and CDR2 as SVGIG (reference sequence). CDR3 length equals 12 residues.